These T cell receptor beta chains were read from a single sample in a study of cytomegalovirus exposure and HLA in healthy donors. Libraries were prepared by immunoSEQ multiplex PCR; TCRdb keeps only in-frame clonotypes and omits some of them. The table records around 160,000 clones, roughly four fifths of them present only once. The sequencing sample was made of PBMCs. Receptor source: a man aged 35-49 years in good health and CMV-seropositive. The CDR3 runs from the conserved cysteine through the conserved F or W. A D gene is named only where the DNA matches it firmly. Rows may omit the clone size; those that give it use once, few, many or a size class.

clone size,V gene,J gene,CDR3 length,D gene,CDR3 DNA,CDR3 protein
.,TRBV6-5,TRBJ2-1,14,.,TGTGCCAGCAGGACAGGAAGGTCCTACAATGAGCAGTTCTTC,CASRTGRSYNEQFF
few,TRBV4-3,TRBJ1-3,16,.,TGCGCCAGCAGCCAAGATCCGGGGATTACGGGAAACACCATATATTTT,CASSQDPGITGNTIYF
.,TRBV11-2,TRBJ2-4,16,.,TGTGCCAGCAGCTTAGATGGGGCCCCCGTCGGAGACATTCAGTACTTC,CASSLDGAPVGDIQYF
.,TRBV10-3,TRBJ1-5,14,.,TGTGCCATCGGGAGACAGGATAGCAATCAGCCCCAGCATTTT,CAIGRQDSNQPQHF
once,TRBV6-1,TRBJ1-1,14,TRBD1,TGTGCCAGCACCTACGCAGGGGGTGGCACTGAAGCTTTCTTT,CASTYAGGGTEAFF
.,TRBV18,TRBJ2-1,15,.,TGTGCCAGCTCACCGGTTAGCGAGTCCTACAATGAGCAGTTCTTC,CASSPVSESYNEQFF
.,TRBV18,TRBJ2-7,14,.,TGTGCCAGCTCACCACCCGGGGGACGCTACGAGCAGTACTTC,CASSPPGGRYEQYF
.,TRBV4-1,TRBJ1-1,14,.,TGCGCCAGCAGCCAAGATGACGGGTCCACTGAAGCTTTCTTT,CASSQDDGSTEAFF
.,TRBV9,TRBJ2-3,14,.,TGTGCCAGCAGCGTAGCGTCTGGCACAGATACGCAGTATTTT,CASSVASGTDTQYF
.,TRBV27,TRBJ2-7,14,TRBD2,TGTGCCAGCAGTTCGTGGACTAGCGGATACGAGCAGTACTTC,CASSSWTSGYEQYF
.,TRBV11-2,TRBJ2-1,19,TRBD2,TGTGCCAGCAGCTTCCCCCCCCGACTAGCGGGAGGGAGGATGGATGAGCAGTTCTTC,CASSFPPRLAGGRMDEQFF
.,TRBV7-2,TRBJ1-2,16,TRBD1,TGTGCCAGCAGCCCGATAAGGGACAGCTTTAACTATGGCTACACCTTC,CASSPIRDSFNYGYTF
once,TRBV6-1,TRBJ1-6,14,.,TGTGCCAGCAGTTCGGACATTGATAATTCACCCCTCCACTTT,CASSSDIDNSPLHF
.,TRBV7-8,TRBJ2-7,13,.,TGTGCCACCTCATGGGCCGGGAATTACGAGCAGTACTTC,CATSWAGNYEQYF
once,TRBV4-3,TRBJ2-1,18,TRBD1,TGCGCCAGCAGCCAAGATCCCCCGGGGACAGCTACCTACAATGAGCAGTTCTTC,CASSQDPPGTATYNEQFF
.,TRBV19,TRBJ2-3,16,TRBD1,TGTGCCAGCGAACAAAGGACAGGGGGGGGCACAGATACGCAGTATTTT,CASEQRTGGGTDTQYF
.,TRBV5-8,TRBJ2-3,14,.,TGTGCCAGCAGCTTTACGGGTCCCACAGATACGCAGTATTTT,CASSFTGPTDTQYF
.,TRBV19,TRBJ2-6,20,TRBD1,TGTGCCAGTAGAATGAAATCCGGACAGGGATCCCTCTCTGGGGCCAACGTCCTGACTTTC,CASRMKSGQGSLSGANVLTF
.,TRBV30,TRBJ2-5,15,TRBD1,TGTGCCTGGGGGATGACAGGGTATAGTGGGGAGACCCAGTACTTC,CAWGMTGYSGETQYF
.,TRBV7-6,TRBJ2-1,15,.,TGTGCCAGCAGCCATGGGCCCAGCTCCTACAATGAGCAGTTCTTC,CASSHGPSSYNEQFF
.,TRBV5-1,TRBJ2-2,16,.,TGCGCCAGCAGCTTGAGCAGGGTGGATTACACCGGGGAGCTGTTTTTT,CASSLSRVDYTGELFF
.,TRBV7-3,TRBJ2-1,15,.,TGTGCCAGCAGCCCCGCGGGCGGGACTTTCAATGAGCAGTTCTTC,CASSPAGGTFNEQFF
.,TRBV7-2,TRBJ2-5,16,TRBD2,TGTGCCAGCAGCTTAATTGGACTAGCGGGAAAAGAGACCCAGTACTTC,CASSLIGLAGKETQYF
few,TRBV15,TRBJ2-1,17,.,TGTGCCACCAGCAGAGAGCTGGACACCGCATCCTACAATGAGCAGTTCTTC,CATSRELDTASYNEQFF
.,TRBV2,TRBJ2-1,15,TRBD2,TGTGCCAGCAGTGAAGCAGAGCGGGAGCTGGATGAGCAGTTCTTC,CASSEAERELDEQFF
.,TRBV2,TRBJ1-5,15,.,TGTGCCAGCAGTGAAGAAACGGGGGGGAATCAGCCCCAGCATTTT,CASSEETGGNQPQHF
once,TRBV7-3,TRBJ2-5,16,.,TGTGCCAGCAGCCTCCTTTGGACAGCGGACCAAGAGACCCAGTACTTC,CASSLLWTADQETQYF
.,TRBV5-6,TRBJ1-2,14,.,TGTGCCAGCAGCTTGAACAGCCTGGGCTATGGCTACACCTTC,CASSLNSLGYGYTF
.,TRBV6-5,TRBJ2-5,14,.,TGTGCCAGCAGTTACGGGCTGCCCCAAGAGACCCAGTACTTC,CASSYGLPQETQYF
.,TRBV5-4,TRBJ2-7,16,.,TGTGCCAGCAGCTTTGAATTCGGGGGGCGCGCCTACGAGCAGTACTTC,CASSFEFGGRAYEQYF
.,TRBV18,TRBJ1-2,13,.,TGTGCCAGCTCACCAGACAGTAGCTATGGCTACACCTTC,CASSPDSSYGYTF
.,TRBV5-5,TRBJ1-6,16,.,TGTGCCAGCAGCTCGACTCAGGGGCCCTATAATTCACCCCTCCACTTT,CASSSTQGPYNSPLHF
few,TRBV29-1,TRBJ2-7,13,TRBD1,TGCAGCGCCAGGACAGGGGCGGCCTACGAGCAGTACTTC,CSARTGAAYEQYF
.,TRBV11-2,TRBJ1-1,13,TRBD1,TGTGCCAGCAGACAAGACAGGGGCACTGAAGCTTTCTTT,CASRQDRGTEAFF
.,TRBV19,TRBJ1-2,14,TRBD1,TGTGCCAGTAGTTTCGACAGGGCGAGGGATGGCTACACCTTC,CASSFDRARDGYTF
.,TRBV5-8,TRBJ2-5,14,.,TGTGCCAGCAGCTTGACACAGATTCAAGAGACCCAGTACTTC,CASSLTQIQETQYF
once,TRBV5-1,TRBJ2-1,16,.,TGCGCCAGCAGCGGTGGCGACAGGTGGCGGGTCGGTGAGCAGTTCTTC,CASSGGDRWRVGEQFF
.,TRBV2,TRBJ1-1,15,TRBD1,TGTGCCAGCACCGTCGGACAGGGGGCTAACACTGAAGCTTTCTTT,CASTVGQGANTEAFF
.,TRBV5-1,TRBJ1-4,15,.,TGCGCCAGCAGCTTCTCGGGGCAGGAGGGGGAAAAACTGTTTTTT,CASSFSGQEGEKLFF
.,TRBV29-1,TRBJ2-3,14,.,TGCAGCGTTGAAGGTCTCCAGGGATCAGATACGCAGTATTTT,CSVEGLQGSDTQYF